This T cell receptor beta chain is from a study of blood T cell repertoires in COVID-19. About the study: Specimens from acute and convalescent COVID-19 originated in the United States, Italy and Spain. Sample material is recorded as cDNA or gDNA derived from T cells, B-cell-depleted T cells, or PBMCs.

The germline V gene has CDR1 MDHEN and CDR2 SYDVKM. This CDR3 is 14 amino acids long. V shed 2 bases and J 5 bases; nucleotides not matched to a gene: 3. Authors' processing steps: Reference gene primer amplification gave nucleated cell count estimates. Data came from immunoSEQ multiplex PCR; TCRdb stores just in-frame clones and leaves some out. V, J and clone size are those of that table, while D and trimming were read from the DNA. The table records 30,000 to 35,000 clones, 85% to 95% of them present only once. The rearrangement joins TRBV28 to TRBJ1-2; TRBD1 matches at 9 bases. The receptor was isolated from a human donor in a cohort sampled during active COVID-19. The sequencing sample was made of peripheral blood. CDR3 coding DNA: TGTGCCAGCAGTTTACGGGGGACAGGGTATGGCTACACCTTC. Translating gives CASSLRGTGYGYTF.